Shown below are 5 T cell receptor beta chains from a single sample sequenced in a study of T cell responses to AZD1222 COVID-19 vaccine. The assay was immunoSEQ multiplex PCR, and TCRdb's table has in-frame clones only and misses some. The sample comprises roughly 200,000 clones, approximately 90% of which are singletons, and roughly 1.7% rests with the top ten. The source material was peripheral blood, sampled 28 days after the second AZD1222 dose. The receptors come from an adult who received the AZD1222 COVID-19 vaccine.

The chain couples TRBV19 to TRBJ2-7; 7 bases are a match to TRBD1. The germline V gene encodes CDR1 LNHDA and CDR2 SQIVND (reference sequence). The length of the CDR3 is 14 residues. Trimming cost V 7 bases and J 1 base; bases outside gene matches: 7. The CDR3: CASNPGTDSYEQYF. CDR3 bases: TGTGCCAGTAATCCCGGGACAGATTCCTACGAGCAGTACTTC.

The chain is built from TRBV6-6 and TRBJ2-3, with TRBD2 identical over 7 bases. CDR3 length: 16 amino acids. CDR1 is MNHNY, CDR2 SVGAGI, per germline (reference sequence). J gave up 1 base and V 0 bases, and 4 bases lay outside the gene matches. Written as DNA, the CDR3 is TGTGCCAGCAGTTACTCTCGTCGGGGGGGCACAGATACGCAGTATTTT. This codes for CASSYSRRGGTDTQYF.

The CDR3 here is CASSLWRDPRDTQYF. CDR3 coding DNA: TGCGCCAGCAGCTTGTGGCGGGACCCTAGAGATACGCAGTATTTT. The chain links TRBV5-1 to TRBJ2-3; D is possibly TRBD2 (6 bases). This CDR3 has 15 amino acids. The germline V gene has CDR1 SGHRS and CDR2 YFSETQ. Trimming took 1 base from V and 5 from J, leaving 14 bases between them.

CDR3 nucleotide sequence: TGTGCCAGCATCCCTAGGACAGGGGCACCGGGGGAGCTGTTTTTT. This sequence encodes CASIPRTGAPGELFF. The rearrangement uses TRBV7-2 and TRBJ2-2; 9 nucleotides match TRBD1. The CDR3 runs 15 residues. Germline CDR1 and CDR2: SGHTA and FQGNSA. J lost 8 bases, V lost 7 bases, and 11 bases had no gene match. Full variable domain (missing parts from reference TRBV7-2 and TRBJ2-2): GAGVSQSPSNKVTEKGKDVELRCDPISGHTALYWYRQSLGQGLEFLIYFQGNSAPDKSGLPSDRFSAERTGGSVSTLTIQRTQQEDSAVYLCASIPRTGAPGELFFGEGSRLTVL.

The chain combines TRBV3-1 (or the pseudogene TRBV3-2) with TRBJ2-4; D gene unclear. Looked up from germline, CDR1 is LGHDT and CDR2 is YNNKEL (reference sequence). V was shortened by 1 base and J by 9 bases, with 10 bases between the two germline ends. The CDR3 extends over 13 amino acids. The CDR3 nucleotides read TGTGCCAGCAGCCAAGGGTTCGGAAGCATTCAGTACTTC. This translates into CASSQGFGSIQYF.